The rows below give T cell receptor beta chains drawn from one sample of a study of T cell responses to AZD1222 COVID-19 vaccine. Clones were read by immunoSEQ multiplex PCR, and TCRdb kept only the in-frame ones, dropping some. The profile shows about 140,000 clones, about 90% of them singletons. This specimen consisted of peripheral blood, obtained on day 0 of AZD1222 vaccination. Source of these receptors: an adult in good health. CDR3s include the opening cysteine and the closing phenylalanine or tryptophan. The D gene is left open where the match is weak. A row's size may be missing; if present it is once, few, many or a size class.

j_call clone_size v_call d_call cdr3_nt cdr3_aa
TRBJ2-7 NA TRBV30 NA TGTGCCTGGAGCATCGGGGGCGTCGCCTACGAGCAGTACTTC CAWSIGGVAYEQYF
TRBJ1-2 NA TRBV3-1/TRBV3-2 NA TGTGCCAGCAGCCCGGCTACAGGGTTTGGCTATGGCTACACCTTC CASSPATGFGYGYTF
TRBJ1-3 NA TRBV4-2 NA TGTGCCAGCAGCCAAGATGAGGCGGGGGACACCATATATTTT CASSQDEAGDTIYF
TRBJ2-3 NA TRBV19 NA TGTGCCAGCCCTAGGGAGCAGAGCACAGATACGCAGTATTTT CASPREQSTDTQYF
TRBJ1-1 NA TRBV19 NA TGTGCCAGTAGGGATCGTCCACAGATATCTGAAGCTTTCTTT CASRDRPQISEAFF
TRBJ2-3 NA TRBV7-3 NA TGTGCCAGCAGCCAGGACTTCGGTGGGGCAGATACGCAGTATTTT CASSQDFGGADTQYF
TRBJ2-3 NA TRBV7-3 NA TGTGCCAGCAGCTGGGGGCCCACAGATACGCAGTATTTT CASSWGPTDTQYF
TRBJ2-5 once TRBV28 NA TGTGCCAGCAGTTTAGATCCATACCAAGAGACCCAGTACTTC CASSLDPYQETQYF
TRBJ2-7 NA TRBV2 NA TGTGCCAGCAAACAACAGGTGACCTACGAGCAGTACTTC CASKQQVTYEQYF
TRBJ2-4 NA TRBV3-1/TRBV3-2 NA TGTGCCAGCAGCCAAGGGGCAGGCCTAAACGGAAACATTCAGTACTTC CASSQGAGLNGNIQYF
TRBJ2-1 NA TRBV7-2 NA TGTGCCTCGGGGCGGAGGGGATACAATGAGCAGTTCTTC CASGRRGYNEQFF
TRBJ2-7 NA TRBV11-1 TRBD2 TGTGCCAGCAGCTTAAGCGCGGGAGTGAGATCCTACGAGCAGTACTTC CASSLSAGVRSYEQYF
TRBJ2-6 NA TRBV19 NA TGTGCCACTACGTTCTCTGGGGCCAACGTCCTGACTTTC CATTFSGANVLTF
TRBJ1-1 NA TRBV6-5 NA TGTGCCAGCAGTCCCACAGGGTCTGAAGCTTTCTTT CASSPTGSEAFF
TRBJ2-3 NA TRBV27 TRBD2 TGTGCCAGCAGTCCGACGACTAGCGGGAATACGCAGTATTTT CASSPTTSGNTQYF
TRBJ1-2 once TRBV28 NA TGTGCCAGCAGTTTCGGGGGGTACGGCTACACCTTC CASSFGGYGYTF
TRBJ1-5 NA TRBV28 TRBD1 TGTGCCAGCATTCCCCTCGGTCAGGGGGACAATCAGCCCCAGCATTTT CASIPLGQGDNQPQHF
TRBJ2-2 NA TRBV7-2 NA TGTGCCAGCAGCTTACGGTCGAGGATCGGCGGGGAGCTGTTTTTT CASSLRSRIGGELFF
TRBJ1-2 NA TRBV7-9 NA TGTGCCAGCAGCCCTCAAGGCCATCGCTATGGCTACACCTTC CASSPQGHRYGYTF
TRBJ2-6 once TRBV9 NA TGTGCCAGCAGCGTAGACAGGGCTGGGGCCAACGTCCTGACTTTC CASSVDRAGANVLTF
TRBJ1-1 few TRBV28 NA TGTGCCAGCAGTTTGGCGGGGACTCTGAACACTGAAGCTTTCTTT CASSLAGTLNTEAFF
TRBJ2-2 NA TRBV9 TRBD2 TGTGCCAGCAGCGTAGGCGGTAGCGGGACCGGGGAGCTGTTTTTT CASSVGGSGTGELFF
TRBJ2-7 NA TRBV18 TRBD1 TGTGCCAGCTCACCCGAGGAGACAGGGTTTGGGAGCTACGAGCAGTACTTC CASSPEETGFGSYEQYF
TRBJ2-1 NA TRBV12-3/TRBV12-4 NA TGTGCCAGCAGTTTAGTCCGAGTAGGTGAGCAGTTCTTC CASSLVRVGEQFF
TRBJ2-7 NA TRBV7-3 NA TGTGCCAGCAGCTTATTTGCTAGCTCCTACGAGCAGTACTTC CASSLFASSYEQYF
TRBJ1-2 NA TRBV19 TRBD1 TGTGCCAGTAGGGGCGGACAGGGGGTCGGCTATGGCTACACCTTC CASRGGQGVGYGYTF